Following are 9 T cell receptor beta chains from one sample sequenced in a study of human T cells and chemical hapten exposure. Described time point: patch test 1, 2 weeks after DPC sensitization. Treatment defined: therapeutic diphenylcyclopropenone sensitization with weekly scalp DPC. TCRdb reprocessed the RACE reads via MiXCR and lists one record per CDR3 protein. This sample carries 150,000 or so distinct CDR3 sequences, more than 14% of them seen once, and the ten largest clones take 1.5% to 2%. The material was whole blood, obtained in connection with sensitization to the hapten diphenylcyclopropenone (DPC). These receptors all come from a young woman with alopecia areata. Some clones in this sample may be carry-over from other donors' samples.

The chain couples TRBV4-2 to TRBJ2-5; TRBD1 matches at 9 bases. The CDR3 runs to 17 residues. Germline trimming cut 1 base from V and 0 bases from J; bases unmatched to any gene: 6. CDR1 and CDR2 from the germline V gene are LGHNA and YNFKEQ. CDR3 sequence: CASSQVYRGPDQETQYF. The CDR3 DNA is TGTGCCAGCAGCCAAGTTTACAGGGGGCCCGACCAAGAGACCCAGTACTTC.

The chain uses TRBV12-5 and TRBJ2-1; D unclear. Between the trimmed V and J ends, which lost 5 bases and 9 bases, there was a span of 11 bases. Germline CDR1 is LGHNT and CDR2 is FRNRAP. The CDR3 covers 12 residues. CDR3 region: CASGPIRSEQFF. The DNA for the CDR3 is TGTGCTAGTGGTCCTATACGGAGTGAGCAGTTCTTC.

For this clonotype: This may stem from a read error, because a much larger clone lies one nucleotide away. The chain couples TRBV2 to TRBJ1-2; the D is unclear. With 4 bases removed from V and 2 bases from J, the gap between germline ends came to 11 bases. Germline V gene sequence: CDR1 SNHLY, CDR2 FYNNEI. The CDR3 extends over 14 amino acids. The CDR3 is CASSVDQRNYGYTF. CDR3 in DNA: TGTGCCAGCAGTGTGGATCAGCGGAACTATGGCTACACCTTC.

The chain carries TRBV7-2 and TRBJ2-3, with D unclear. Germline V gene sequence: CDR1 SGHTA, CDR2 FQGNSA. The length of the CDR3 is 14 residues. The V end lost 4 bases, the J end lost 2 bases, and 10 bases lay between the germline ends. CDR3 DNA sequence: TGTGCCAGCAGCTCCGGACCGAACACAGATACGCAGTATTTT. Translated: CASSSGPNTDTQYF.

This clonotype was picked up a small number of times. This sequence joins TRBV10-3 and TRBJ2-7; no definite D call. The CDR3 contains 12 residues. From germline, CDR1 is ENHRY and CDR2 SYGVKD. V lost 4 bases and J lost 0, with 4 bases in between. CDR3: CAISALSYEQYF. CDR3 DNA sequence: TGTGCCATCAGTGCCCTCTCCTACGAGCAGTACTTC.

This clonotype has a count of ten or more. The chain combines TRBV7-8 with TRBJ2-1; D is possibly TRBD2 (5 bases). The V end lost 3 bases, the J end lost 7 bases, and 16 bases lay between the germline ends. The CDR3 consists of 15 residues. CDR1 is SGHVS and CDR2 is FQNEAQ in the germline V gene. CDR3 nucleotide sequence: TGTGCCAGCAGCTTCCAGGTAGGGCCGGGGAATGAGCAGTTCTTC. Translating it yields CASSFQVGPGNEQFF.

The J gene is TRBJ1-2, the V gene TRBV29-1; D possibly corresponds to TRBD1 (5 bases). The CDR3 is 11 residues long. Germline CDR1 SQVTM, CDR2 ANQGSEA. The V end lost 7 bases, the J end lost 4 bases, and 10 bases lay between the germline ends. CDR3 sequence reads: CSAGALYGYTF. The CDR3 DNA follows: TGCAGCGCCGGGGCACTCTATGGCTACACCTTC.

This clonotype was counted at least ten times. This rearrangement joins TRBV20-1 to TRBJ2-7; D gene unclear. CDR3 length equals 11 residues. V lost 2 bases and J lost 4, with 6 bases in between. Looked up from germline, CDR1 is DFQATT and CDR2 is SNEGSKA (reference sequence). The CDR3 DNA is TGCAGTGCTAGACGAGAGTACGAGCAGTACTTC. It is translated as CSARREYEQYF.

CDR3 loop: CASSFRTGGTGELFF. CDR3 DNA: TGTGCCAGCAGCTTCAGGACAGGGGGCACCGGGGAGCTGTTTTTT. The chain links TRBV5-4 to TRBJ2-2; TRBD1 agrees at 10 bases. The CDR3 totals 15 residues. Germline trimming cut 2 bases from V and 4 bases from J; bases unmatched to any gene: 2. CDR1 and CDR2 from the germline V gene are SGHNT and YYREEE (reference sequence). Drawing the rest from reference TRBV5-4 and TRBJ2-2, the complete variable domain is ETGVTQSPTHLIKTRGQQVTLRCSSQSGHNTVSWYQQALGQGPQFIFQYYREEENGRGNFPPRFSGLQFPNYSSELNVNALELDDSALYLCASSFRTGGTGELFFGEGSRLTVL.